This T cell receptor beta chain was sequenced in a study of CD8+ T cells in alopecia areata. Study conclusions and caveats: For lesional scalp, especially alopecia totalis/universalis, clonality was higher than in normal scalp.

Note on this clone: Its antigen is still unknown.

V was trimmed by 5 bases and J by 0 bases, leaving 20 bases between them. Germline V CDR1 and CDR2: MNHEY, SMNVEV (reference sequence). The length of the CDR3 is 18 residues. Extraction of RNA preceded its reverse transcription into cDNA, which served as the sequencing template. Sequenced by immunoSEQ multiplex PCR; TCRdb stores in-frame clones only, minus some. The repertoire consists of 65,000 to 90,000 clones, with roughly 51% occurring once and the leading ten covering roughly 5.6%. V gene TRBV27 combines with J gene TRBJ2-4; D is unclear. Sequenced input: NKG2D-high CD8+ T cells sorted from blood. The TCR comes from a human donor with alopecia areata. CDR3 protein: CASSPLGIGQLAKNIQYF. For the CDR3, the DNA is TGTGCCAGCAGTCCCCTAGGGATTGGGCAACTAGCCAAAAACATTCAGTACTTC.